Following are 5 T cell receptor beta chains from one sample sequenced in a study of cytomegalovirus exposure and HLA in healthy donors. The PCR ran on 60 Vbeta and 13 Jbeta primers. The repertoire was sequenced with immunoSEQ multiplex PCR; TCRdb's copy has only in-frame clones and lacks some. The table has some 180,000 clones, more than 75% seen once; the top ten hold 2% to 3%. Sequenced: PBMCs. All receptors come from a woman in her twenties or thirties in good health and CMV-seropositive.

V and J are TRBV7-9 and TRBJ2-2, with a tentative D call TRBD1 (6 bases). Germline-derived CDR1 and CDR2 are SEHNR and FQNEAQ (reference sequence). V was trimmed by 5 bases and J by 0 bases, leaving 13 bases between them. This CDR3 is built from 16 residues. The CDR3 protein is CASSHYHRANTGELFF. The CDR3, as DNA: TGTGCCAGCAGCCATTATCACAGGGCGAACACCGGGGAGCTGTTTTTT.

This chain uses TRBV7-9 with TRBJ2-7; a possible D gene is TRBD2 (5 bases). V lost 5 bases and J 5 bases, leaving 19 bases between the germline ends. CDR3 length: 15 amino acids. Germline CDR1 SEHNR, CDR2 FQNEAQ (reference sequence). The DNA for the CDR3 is TGTGCCAGCAGCCGCAGTGATAGCGAATCGGACGAGCAGTACTTC. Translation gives CASSRSDSESDEQYF.

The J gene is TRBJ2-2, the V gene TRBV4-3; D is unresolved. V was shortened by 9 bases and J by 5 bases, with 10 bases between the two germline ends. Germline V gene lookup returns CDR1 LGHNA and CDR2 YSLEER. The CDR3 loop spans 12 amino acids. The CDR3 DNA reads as TGCGCCAGTTTGACATCAACCGGGGAGCTGTTTTTT. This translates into CASLTSTGELFF.

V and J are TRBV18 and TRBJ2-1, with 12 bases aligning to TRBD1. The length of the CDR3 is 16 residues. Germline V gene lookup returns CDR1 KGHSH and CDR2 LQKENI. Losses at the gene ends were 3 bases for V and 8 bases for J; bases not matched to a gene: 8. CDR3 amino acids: CASSPVEGQGAYEQFF. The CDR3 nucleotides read TGTGCCAGCTCACCGGTCGAGGGACAGGGGGCCTATGAGCAGTTCTTC. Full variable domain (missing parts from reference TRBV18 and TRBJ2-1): NAGVMQNPRHLVRRRGQEARLRCSPMKGHSHVYWYRQLPEEGLKFMVYLQKENIIDESGMPKERFSAEFPKEGPSILRIQQVVRGDSAAYFCASSPVEGQGAYEQFFGPGTRLTVL.

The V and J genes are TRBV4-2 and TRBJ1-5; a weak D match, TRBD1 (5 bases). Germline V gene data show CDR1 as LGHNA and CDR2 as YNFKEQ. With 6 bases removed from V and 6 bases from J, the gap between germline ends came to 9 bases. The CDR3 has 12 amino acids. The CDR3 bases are TGTGCCAGCAGTTCAGGGTCTCAGCCCCAGCATTTT. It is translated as CASSSGSQPQHF.